This T cell receptor (beta chain) appears in the sequencing data of a study of early T cells in non-severe SARS-CoV-2 infection. This clonotype was counted a few times. The CDR3 totals 19 residues. CDR1 is SGHDT, CDR2 YYEEEE, per germline. Trimming at V came to 2 bases and at J to 0 bases, leaving 10 bases not matched to a gene. TCRdb reprocessed the 5' RACE reads via MiXCR and lists one record per CDR3 protein. Among 85,000 to 90,000 distinct CDR3 sequences, approximately 14% were seen once, and the ten largest hold under 0.75%. V and J are TRBV5-6 and TRBJ2-1; 11 bases fit TRBD2. The sample taken for sequencing was whole blood. The TCR originated in an adult who was a healthcare worker with PCR-confirmed SARS-CoV-2 infection or an uninfected control (not recorded which). CDR3 nucleotides: TGTGCCAGCAGCTTAACGAGACTAGCGGGGTCCAGCTCCTACAATGAGCAGTTCTTC. It is translated as CASSLTRLAGSSSYNEQFF.